The clone carrying this TCR beta chain appeared once. This entry comes from a study of cytomegalovirus exposure and HLA in healthy donors. Germline-derived CDR1 and CDR2 are MDHEN and SYDVKM. This CDR3 has 18 amino acids. Trimming removed 4 bases from V and 4 bases from J; junction bases left unmatched: 14. Both 60 Vbeta primers and 13 Jbeta primers went into the PCR. Clones were read by immunoSEQ multiplex PCR, and TCRdb kept only the in-frame ones, dropping some. This sample yields about 140,000 clones, of which around 80% are seen a single time; around a tenth belongs to the top ten. The sequenced material came from PBMCs. The TCR comes from a woman aged 60-75 years in good health and CMV-seropositive. This rearrangement joins TRBV28 to TRBJ2-3; TRBD2 matches 10 bases. CDR3 sequence: CASSSVTHSGGWPDTQYF. The CDR3 coding sequence is TGTGCCAGCAGTTCGGTTACACATAGCGGGGGGTGGCCAGATACGCAGTATTTT.